The entry below describes one T cell receptor (beta chain). This clonotype was seen a few times. The antigen this receptor binds is unknown. Within one base of it there is no much larger clone, and no base qualities were kept. The data were obtained in a study of blood T cells in healthy people across ages (dated by TCRdb to between 2014 and 2016). Background on the whole study: Template switching captured roughly one uniquely barcoded TCR beta cDNA molecule per two T cells in model experiments. The study measured age-related changes in TCR beta repertoire diversity using deep sequencing normalized with unique cDNA molecular identifiers. Two additional independent replicas of 1 million unique cDNA reads from the same blood draw were analyzed for two donors (one aged 18 to 30 and one aged 80 or older). To avoid experimental bias, donors of different ages were distributed randomly across sequencing lanes. Donors were grouped into four age groups: young (average approximately 15 years), middle-aged (39), aged (around 66) and long-lived (about 89). Results the study describes overall, beyond this receptor: Donor CMV infection status was unknown, potentially confounding age-related changes in expanded clonotypes. Since profiling was done on bulk unsorted PBMCs, naive and antigen-experienced compartments could not be conclusively compared. There was a strong correlation between observed TCR beta diversity and the percentage of naive T cells measured by flow cytometry. Estimates of total diversity based on one million sequenced T cells were considered lower bounds and underestimates. Observed TCR beta diversity per million T cells fell roughly linearly with age, and a significant reduction was already apparent by age roughly 40. The long-lived group showed more naive CD4+ T cells, fewer expanded clones and increased TCR diversity than the aged group, suggesting age selection.

Library creation used 5' RACE. The sample was run on an Illumina HiSeq 2500. A second PCR of roughly 6 to 11 cycles was run with a J-beta primer mix and a sample-barcoded 5' primer. Each TCR beta cDNA molecule received a unique molecular identifier from a template-switch 5' adaptor carrying 12 random nucleotides. Each sample yielded at least 3 million CDR3-containing paired-end reads. First-strand cDNA was synthesized from all RNA with the Mint cDNA synthesis kit, primed by a TRBC-specific oligonucleotide. After uracil-DNA glycosylase treatment, a first 18-cycle PCR used universal primers M1SS and BC2_uni_R on all cDNA. As for the authors' bioinformatics: For normalization, 1 million high-quality reads, each with a distinct molecular identifier, were randomly selected from each sample. Reads with shared molecular identifiers were discarded instead of being binned into consensus sequences. MiTCR, with a Q25 quality threshold and the strictest error-elimination algorithm, was used for CDR3 identification, clonotype clustering and error correction. A nonparametric unseen species model using Euler transformation provided a lower-bound estimate of total TCR beta diversity. Clones were called with MiXCR by TCRdb after fastp trimmed the public reads at Q25, and only in-frame beta chains were retained. Merged by CDR3 protein, the rows form single entries marked with the most common genes and DNA. The V and J calls, along with clone size, are taken from TCRdb and not from the paper's own processing. The sample table records about 600,000 distinct CDR3 sequences; around 50% of these occur just once. The ten largest clones capture around 25% of the sample.

The donors were 40 or so Caucasian individuals from Russia, aged 6 to 90 years, who were systemically healthy. Around 9.9 milliliters of peripheral blood were collected from each donor into EDTA-treated Vacutainer tubes. Ficoll-Paque density-gradient centrifugation was used to isolate PBMCs, with at least 6.5 million obtained per sample. Total RNA, at least 6 micrograms per sample, was extracted from PBMCs with Trizol reagent. Naive CD45RAhigh/CD27high T cell percentages were measured by flow cytometry on a PBMC aliquot from every donor. Taken from cysteine to phenylalanine, the CDR3 has 17 residues. Of all the DNA, just the CDR3 is kept, 51 bases in frame from base 1. CDR1 and CDR2, looked up from the germline V gene, are KGHDR and SFDVKD. V loses 3 bases of germline sequence and J loses 0 bases, and the interval between the two ends is 17 bases.

The receptor was derived from an elderly man in good health. The V and J genes are TRBV24-1 and TRBJ2-7; the D segment might be TRBD1 or TRBD2, since each matches 6 bases. The specimen was blood. The DNA is as follows: TGTGCCACCAGTGATCAAACAGGGACTTATATCTCCTACGAGCAGTACTTC. It encodes CATSDQTGTYISYEQYF.